This TCR beta chain comes out of a study of blood T cell repertoires in COVID-19. As for the study in general: The cDNA or gDNA used as material had been derived from T cells, B-cell-depleted T cells, or PBMCs.

In the original analysis: From reference gene primer amplification, estimates of nucleated cell counts were derived. This table comes from immunoSEQ multiplex PCR, and its TCRdb copy is limited to in-frame clones, with some not included. The DNA gave D and trimming, while V, J and clone size come from that table. The sample has 120,000 or so clones; around 90% are singletons. The specimen was peripheral blood. The TCR originated in a woman aged 50 to 65 with acute or convalescent COVID-19.

The CDR3 loop reads CASSLGLQGGNQPQHF. Here the CDR3 DNA reads TGTGCCAGCAGCTTAGGGTTACAGGGGGGCAATCAGCCCCAGCATTTT. J is TRBJ1-5 and V is TRBV7-2; 8 positions match TRBD1. V gave up 1 base and J gave up 2 bases; unmatched junction bases: 4. Germline V gene data show CDR1 as SGHTA and CDR2 as FQGNSA. The CDR3 contains 16 residues.